Shown below are 10 T cell receptor beta chains from a single sample sequenced in a study of T cells after yellow fever vaccination. TCRdb re-called the 5' RACE reads with MiXCR, one entry per CDR3 protein. The sample contains around 320,000 distinct CDR3 sequences, approximately 10% of which appear only once. The input for sequencing was CD4+ T cells sorted from PBMCs, taken 5 days after the yellow fever booster vaccination. The receptor source for this set is a man between 18 and 29 years old who received the YFV17D yellow fever vaccine.

In this sample, this clonotype turned up many times. This sequence joins TRBV3-1 and TRBJ2-7; D unclear. Trimming left V 3 bases short and J 10 bases short, with 7 bases between. Germline V gives CDR1 LGHDT, CDR2 YNNKEL (reference sequence). The CDR3 length is 10 residues. This chain's CDR3 is CASSHRPQYV. CDR3 sequence (DNA): TGTGCCAGCAGCCATAGGCCCCAGTACGTC.

Many counts were recorded for this clonotype. The rearrangement links TRBV27 to TRBJ2-5, with TRBD2 identical over 8 bases. There are 17 residues in the CDR3. V trimming: 1 base; J trimming: 2 bases; junction bases outside the gene matches: 9. Germline V gene sequence: CDR1 MNHEY, CDR2 SMNVEV (reference sequence). CDR3 DNA: TGTGCCAGCAGTTTATTCGCCCGGGGGGGGAAACAAGAGACCCAGTACTTC. Protein sequence: CASSLFARGGKQETQYF.

The rearrangement uses TRBV7-2 and TRBJ2-7, with no clear D. With 2 bases removed from V and 0 bases from J, the gap between germline ends came to 8 bases. The CDR3 is 14 amino acids. The V gene's germline CDR1 is SGHTA and CDR2 FQGNSA. Here the CDR3 DNA reads TGTGCCAGCAGCTTACGCCGTGGCTCCTACGAGCAGTACTTC. Translating it yields CASSLRRGSYEQYF.

This clonotype was found a few times. J is TRBJ1-5 and V is TRBV10-3; D unresolved. The CDR3 totals 17 residues. Germline CDR1 is ENHRY and CDR2 is SYGVKD. The germline V and J ends were trimmed by 0 bases and 6 bases, with 18 bases remaining between them. For the CDR3, the DNA is TGTGCCATCAGTGAGTCACAGACGAATTGGGTTGGTCAGCCCCAGCATTTT. This translates into CAISESQTNWVGQPQHF.

This chain connects TRBV28 to TRBJ1-2; D is unclear. Germline CDR1 MDHEN, CDR2 SYDVKM. CDR3 size: 13 residues. Trimming left V 3 bases short and J 4 bases short, with 9 bases between. In DNA form, the CDR3 reads TGTGCCAGCAGTTTGAGGCCCTTCTATGGCTACACCTTC. It is translated as CASSLRPFYGYTF.

This clonotype has just a few counts. The rearrangement joins TRBV6-5 to TRBJ2-3; tentative D call: TRBD2 (6 bases). V shed 4 bases and J shed 6 bases, with 17 bases lying between them. CDR1 and CDR2 from the germline V gene are MNHEY and SVGAGI. This CDR3 region has 15 residues. The CDR3 here is CASSLFSGGLDTQYF. The CDR3 nucleotides are TGTGCCAGCAGTTTATTTTCCGGGGGATTGGATACGCAGTATTTT.

This clonotype was recorded many times. V usage is TRBV15 and J usage is TRBJ2-3; D may correspond to TRBD1 or TRBD2 (5 bases each). Germline CDR1 and CDR2: LNHNV and YYDKDF (reference sequence). The CDR3 spans 14 residues. The V end lost 5 bases, the J end lost 2 bases, and 11 bases lay between the germline ends. CDR3 sequence (DNA): TGTGCCACCAGCGGATGGGACCTCACAGATACGCAGTATTTT. Translation gives CATSGWDLTDTQYF.

A few counts support this clonotype. This rearrangement joins TRBV10-3 to TRBJ2-5, with D perhaps matching TRBD2 (5 bases). Between the trimmed V and J ends, which lost 0 bases and 4 bases, there was a span of 9 bases. Germline CDR1 ENHRY, CDR2 SYGVKD. This CDR3 is built from 14 residues. Here the CDR3 DNA reads TGTGCCATCAGTGAGTCTACGCGGGCAGAGACCCAGTACTTC. Its protein product is CAISESTRAETQYF.

In this sample, this clonotype turned up many times. Written as DNA, the CDR3 is TGTGCCAGCAGCTTAAGGGGTGGCTACACCTTC. Translating gives CASSLRGGYTF. V gene TRBV7-2 combines with J gene TRBJ1-2; TRBD1 might be the D (5 bases). Germline CDR1 reads SGHTA; CDR2 reads FQGNSA. The CDR3 extends over 11 amino acids. V lost 2 bases to trimming and J lost 7 bases, with 5 bases between them.

The chain combines TRBV15 with TRBJ1-4; TRBD1 is a possible D gene (5 bases). Trimming shortened V by 0 bases and J by 0 bases, and 8 bases separated the two germline ends. This CDR3 is 16 amino acids long. Germline V gene sequence: CDR1 LNHNV, CDR2 YYDKDF (reference sequence). The CDR3 bases are TGTGCCACCAGCAGAGATAGGGGAGCAACTAATGAAAAACTGTTTTTT. Amino acid sequence: CATSRDRGATNEKLFF.